The 15 T cell receptor beta chains below all came from one sample that was sequenced in a study of blood T cell repertoires in COVID-19 (dated by TCRdb to between 2020 and 2021). The library was built by means of the immunoSEQ multiplex PCR assay. TCRdb stores this immuneACCESS table with in-frame sequences only. Part of the clones is absent; in the studies checked, under half of the shortfall reflects unresolved V genes, and no reason is known for the rest. The sample has 200,000 to 300,000 clones on record, 85% to 90% of them singletons. Approximately 1.6% of the sample lies in the top ten. Sequenced input: peripheral blood. Every receptor here comes from a woman aged 35 to 49 who had recovered from COVID-19.

Concerning this clone: Compared with germline, one end of the junction differs, possibly owing to a read error. The chain employs TRBV7-2 and TRBJ2-7, with D possibly matching TRBD1 (5 bases). In germline, CDR1 is SGHTA, CDR2 FQGNSA. The CDR3 spans 13 residues. The CDR3 coding sequence is TGTGCCAGCAGCTTTGACAGATCCTCCGAGCAGTACTTC. This gives the protein CASSFDRSSEQYF.

The chain recombines TRBV5-1 with TRBJ1-2; 7 positions match TRBD1. Germline V gene sequence: CDR1 SGHRS, CDR2 YFSETQ. V shed 4 bases, J shed 1 base, and the junction held 10 bases outside the gene matches. The CDR3 spans 16 residues. The CDR3 sequence: CASSPTGTAINYGYTF. The CDR3 region has the DNA TGCGCCAGCAGCCCTACAGGGACAGCGATTAACTATGGCTACACCTTC.

The V call is TRBV27, the J call TRBJ2-7; 9 bases are shared with TRBD1. Germline V gene lookup returns CDR1 MNHEY and CDR2 SMNVEV (reference sequence). The length of the CDR3 is 15 residues. With V trimmed by 0 bases and J by 5 bases, 5 bases remained unmatched. In nucleotides, the CDR3 is TGTGCCAGCAGTTTATCAGGGACAGGGCTTAACGAGCAGTACTTC. This sequence encodes CASSLSGTGLNEQYF.

This chain uses TRBV10-3 with TRBJ1-4; 7 bases match TRBD1. Germline lookup yields CDR1 ENHRY and CDR2 SYGVKD. The V segment lost 6 bases and the J segment 10 bases; nucleotides outside the gene matches: 14. This CDR3 spans 15 amino acids. The CDR3 loop reads CAIRGDSPDVGKLFF. The CDR3 DNA follows: TGTGCCATCAGGGGGGACAGCCCGGACGTGGGAAAACTGTTTTTT.

This chain links TRBV5-1 with TRBJ1-5; 9 bases match TRBD1. This CDR3 has 15 amino acids. Germline V gene data show CDR1 as SGHRS and CDR2 as YFSETQ. V trimming: 0 bases; J trimming: 7 bases; junction bases outside the gene matches: 5. The CDR3 loop reads CASSLDGQGFQPQHF. CDR3 nucleotides: TGCGCCAGCAGCTTGGATGGACAGGGGTTCCAGCCCCAGCATTTT.

This clone has only one observation. V usage is TRBV19 and J usage is TRBJ1-2, with D perhaps TRBD1 (6 bases). V was trimmed by 0 bases and J by 8 bases, leaving 25 bases between them. The CDR3 covers 18 residues. From germline, CDR1 is LNHDA and CDR2 SQIVND (reference sequence). The CDR3 loop reads CASSIDQGPTGRTMGYTF. For the CDR3, the DNA is TGTGCCAGTAGTATAGATCAGGGTCCGACAGGACGAACTATGGGCTACACCTTC.

The V gene is TRBV7-9, the J gene TRBJ1-1; TRBD1 is a possible D gene (5 bases). Germline CDR1 SEHNR, CDR2 FQNEAQ (reference sequence). V was pared by 5 bases and J by 1 base, with 8 bases between. There are 13 residues in the CDR3. CDR3 in DNA: TGTGCCAGCAGCCCCAGGGCGAACACTGAAGCTTTCTTT. It translates to CASSPRANTEAFF.

This chain joins TRBV6-5 and TRBJ1-1, with TRBD1 matching over 7 bases. The germline gives CDR1 MNHEY, CDR2 SVGAGI. There are 14 residues in the CDR3. Germline trimming cut 4 bases from V and 9 bases from J; bases unmatched to any gene: 11. The CDR3 nucleotides are TGTGCCAGCAGTTCCAACCTACAGACAGGGAAAGCTTTCTTT. Its protein is CASSSNLQTGKAFF.

The chain combines TRBV19 with TRBJ2-3; TRBD2 matches at 8 bases. Germline V CDR1 and CDR2: LNHDA, SQIVND (reference sequence). CDR3 length: 14 amino acids. V lost 6 bases, J lost 0 bases, and 2 bases stayed unmatched. CDR3 protein: CASRKRGSTDTQYF. In DNA form, the CDR3 reads TGTGCCAGTAGAAAGCGGGGGAGCACAGATACGCAGTATTTT. Filled out from reference TRBV19 and TRBJ2-3, the complete variable domain reads DGGITQSPKYLFRKEGQNVTLSCEQNLNHDAMYWYRQDPGQGLRLIYYSQIVNDFQKGDIAEGYSVSREKKESFPLTVTSAQKNPTAFYLCASRKRGSTDTQYFGPGTRLTVL.

V usage is TRBV3-1 (or the pseudogene TRBV3-2) and J usage is TRBJ1-6, with D possibly TRBD1 on 6 matching bases. CDR1 LGHDT and CDR2 YNNKEL come from the germline V gene (reference sequence). The CDR3 consists of 16 residues. V gave up 1 base and J gave up 10 bases, with 17 bases separating them. For the CDR3, the DNA is TGTGCCAGCAGCCAAGGGGGGCCGGGGATTGGGTCACCCCTCCACTTT. Amino acid sequence: CASSQGGPGIGSPLHF.

In this sample, this clone turned up once. The V and J genes are TRBV6-2 or TRBV6-3 and TRBJ1-2; weak D call: TRBD1 (6 bases). Germline V gene lookup returns CDR1 MNHEY and CDR2 SVGEGT. Trimming left V 4 bases short and J 4 bases short, with 13 bases between. CDR3 size: 14 residues. DNA of the CDR3: TGTGCCAGCAGTTCGTGGGGACATGCCTATGGCTACACCTTC. Amino acids: CASSSWGHAYGYTF.

The rearrangement joins TRBV9 to TRBJ1-2; 7 positions agree with TRBD1. Germline values: CDR1 SGDLS, CDR2 YYNGEE. This CDR3 has 15 amino acids. Trimming removed 0 bases from V and 0 bases from J; junction bases left unmatched: 2. CDR3 protein: CASSVVDRPNYGYTF. Here the CDR3 DNA reads TGTGCCAGCAGCGTAGTGGACAGGCCTAACTATGGCTACACCTTC.

CDR3 DNA: TGCGCCAGCAGGCGCATGACAGGCCATAGCTCCTATAATTCACCCCTCCACTTT. Amino acids: CASRRMTGHSSYNSPLHF. The chain employs TRBV4-3 and TRBJ1-6; D might be TRBD1 (6 bases). The germline V gene has CDR1 LGHNA and CDR2 YSLEER. The CDR3 extends over 18 amino acids. V lost 6 bases and J lost 0, with 18 bases in between.

This chain links TRBV6-1 with TRBJ1-6, with a weak D call TRBD1 (5 bases). CDR1 and CDR2 from the germline V gene are MNHNS and SASEGT. The V and J ends lost 1 base and 8 bases respectively, with 21 bases between them. This CDR3 spans 18 amino acids. The DNA of the CDR3 is TGTGCCAGCAGTGAAGTCTGGCAGGGTTTGTCCCTGGATTCACCCCTCCACTTT. This translates into CASSEVWQGLSLDSPLHF.

This clone has a handful of counts. This sequence joins TRBV18 and TRBJ2-1, with 8 bases aligning to TRBD1. Germline assignment: CDR1 KGHSH and CDR2 LQKENI. V lost 1 base, J lost 9 bases, and 14 bases stayed unmatched. CDR3 size: 17 residues. As DNA, the CDR3 is TGTGCCAGCTCACCACTCCCGGGACAGGAGGACTACGGTGAGCAGTTCTTC. This gives the protein CASSPLPGQEDYGEQFF.